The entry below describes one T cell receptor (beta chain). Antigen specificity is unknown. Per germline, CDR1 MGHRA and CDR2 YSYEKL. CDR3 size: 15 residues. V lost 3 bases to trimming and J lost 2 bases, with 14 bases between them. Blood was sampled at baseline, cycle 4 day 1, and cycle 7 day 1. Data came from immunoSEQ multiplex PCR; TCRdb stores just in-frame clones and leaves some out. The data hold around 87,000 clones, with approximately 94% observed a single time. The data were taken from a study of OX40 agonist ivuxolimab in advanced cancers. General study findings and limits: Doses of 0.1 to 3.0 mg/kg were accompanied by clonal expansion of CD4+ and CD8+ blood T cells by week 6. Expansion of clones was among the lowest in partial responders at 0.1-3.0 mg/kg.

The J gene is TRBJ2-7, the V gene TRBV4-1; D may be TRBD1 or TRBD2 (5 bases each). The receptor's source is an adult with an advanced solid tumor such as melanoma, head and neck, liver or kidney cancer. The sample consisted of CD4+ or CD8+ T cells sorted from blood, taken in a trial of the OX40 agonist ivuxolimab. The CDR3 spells CASSHPGEGTYEQYF. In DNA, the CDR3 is TGCGCCAGCAGCCATCCCGGAGAGGGGACCTACGAGCAGTACTTC.